One sample yielded the 10 T cell receptor beta chains listed below, sequenced in a study of CD8+CD57+ T cells in acquired aplastic anemia. Sequenced patients had shown CD8+CD57+ cell expansion by flow cytometry. CDR3 and TCR beta VDJ profiling relied on genomic DNA as the template. TCRdb re-analysed the reads in MiXCR, keeping a single row per CDR3 protein. The table shows some 92,000 distinct CDR3 sequences, with 55% to 80% occurring only once. The specimen sequenced was sorted CD4+, CD8+, or CD8+CD57+ T cells (not recorded which) from PBMCs. Receptors were obtained from a human donor with aplastic anemia.

The chain couples TRBV24-1 to TRBJ1-2, with D tentatively TRBD1 (5 bases). V lost 3 bases and J lost 3, with 13 bases in between. CDR1 and CDR2 (germline): KGHDR, SFDVKD. The CDR3 loop spans 15 amino acids. The CDR3 nucleotides are TGTGCCACCAGTGATGTGACAGCACCGCACTATGGCTACACCTTC. This gives the protein CATSDVTAPHYGYTF.

The V and J genes are TRBV7-6 and TRBJ2-3; 10 bases are a match to TRBD2. CDR3 length: 18 residues. The germline V gene has CDR1 SGHVS and CDR2 FNYEAQ. With 1 base clipped from V and 0 bases from J, the junction kept 7 bases outside the gene matches. The CDR3 sequence is CASSLGPGLARSTDTQYF. CDR3 sequence (DNA): TGTGCCAGCAGCTTAGGCCCGGGACTAGCGCGGAGCACAGATACGCAGTATTTT.

The chain carries TRBV20-1 and TRBJ1-5, with 7 bases identical to TRBD1. The CDR3 runs 15 residues. The trim removed 4 bases at V and 0 bases at J, leaving 6 bases unmatched. In germline, CDR1 is DFQATT, CDR2 SNEGSKA (reference sequence). The CDR3 sequence: CSAMDRPYSNQPQHF. In DNA, the CDR3 is TGCAGTGCTATGGACAGGCCTTATAGCAATCAGCCCCAGCATTTT.

This chain uses TRBV29-1 with TRBJ2-7; perhaps TRBD2 as D (5 bases). The CDR3 is made up of 13 amino acids. CDR1 and CDR2 from the germline V gene are SQVTM and ANQGSEA. The germline V and J ends were trimmed by 4 bases and 5 bases, with 15 bases remaining between them. CDR3 sequence reads: CSVGTGVSNEQYF. The CDR3 bases are TGCAGCGTTGGGACCGGGGTATCGAACGAGCAGTACTTC.

This chain uses TRBV7-3 with TRBJ2-1, with D possibly being TRBD1 (6 bases). CDR3 length equals 14 residues. V was cut by 0 bases and J by 4 bases, with 7 bases left in between. The germline V gene has CDR1 SGHTA and CDR2 FQGTGA. CDR3 sequence reads: CASSLTGAYNEQFF. CDR3 sequence (DNA): TGTGCCAGCAGCTTAACGGGGGCGTACAATGAGCAGTTCTTC.

In this sample, this clonotype turned up once. The chain links TRBV10-3 to TRBJ2-7, with D hard to call. The CDR3 consists of 16 residues. V lost 8 bases and J 3 bases, leaving 23 bases between the germline ends. Germline CDR1 ENHRY, CDR2 SYGVKD. The CDR3 nucleotides read TGTGCCATCTCAGTGCTAACTTCCTGGCCGGGCTACGAGCAGTACTTC. Its protein is CAISVLTSWPGYEQYF.

In its sample, this clonotype was seen a few times. The rearrangement uses TRBV10-3 and TRBJ1-1, with D tentatively TRBD1 (6 bases). The CDR3 has 14 amino acids. Germline V gene data show CDR1 as ENHRY and CDR2 as SYGVKD. Trimming pared 3 bases from V and 8 bases from J, leaving 16 bases between. The CDR3 DNA is TGTGCCATCAGTGACAGGGGCGCTACACTCGAAGCTTTCTTT. This sequence encodes CAISDRGATLEAFF.

The chain uses TRBV20-1 and TRBJ2-7, with D possibly TRBD2 on 7 matching bases. V lost 5 bases, J lost 6 bases, and 20 bases lay in between. CDR1 and CDR2 (germline): DFQATT, SNEGSKA (reference sequence). The CDR3 is 14 residues long. CDR3 sequence reads: CSAGPGGGFGEQYF. CDR3 in DNA: TGCAGTGCTGGTCCTGGGGGGGGCTTCGGCGAGCAGTACTTC.

The table lists this clonotype with a count of one. The chain employs TRBV29-1 and TRBJ1-1; a possible D gene is TRBD1 (5 bases). CDR3 size: 14 residues. The V gene's germline CDR1 is SQVTM and CDR2 ANQGSEA. V was shortened by 8 bases and J by 1 base, with 17 bases between the two germline ends. In nucleotides, the CDR3 is TGCAGCCAAGAACAGACAGATGCGAACACTGAAGCTTTCTTT. Amino acid sequence: CSQEQTDANTEAFF.

The rearrangement uses TRBV20-1 and TRBJ2-3; D is possibly TRBD1 or TRBD2 (5 bases each). Trimming removed 0 bases at V and 0 bases at J, with 10 bases between. The CDR3 covers 15 residues. CDR1 is DFQATT, CDR2 SNEGSKA, per germline (reference sequence). The CDR3 loop is CSARDWGRSTDTQYF. The CDR3 DNA reads TGCAGTGCTAGAGATTGGGGACGTAGCACAGATACGCAGTATTTT.